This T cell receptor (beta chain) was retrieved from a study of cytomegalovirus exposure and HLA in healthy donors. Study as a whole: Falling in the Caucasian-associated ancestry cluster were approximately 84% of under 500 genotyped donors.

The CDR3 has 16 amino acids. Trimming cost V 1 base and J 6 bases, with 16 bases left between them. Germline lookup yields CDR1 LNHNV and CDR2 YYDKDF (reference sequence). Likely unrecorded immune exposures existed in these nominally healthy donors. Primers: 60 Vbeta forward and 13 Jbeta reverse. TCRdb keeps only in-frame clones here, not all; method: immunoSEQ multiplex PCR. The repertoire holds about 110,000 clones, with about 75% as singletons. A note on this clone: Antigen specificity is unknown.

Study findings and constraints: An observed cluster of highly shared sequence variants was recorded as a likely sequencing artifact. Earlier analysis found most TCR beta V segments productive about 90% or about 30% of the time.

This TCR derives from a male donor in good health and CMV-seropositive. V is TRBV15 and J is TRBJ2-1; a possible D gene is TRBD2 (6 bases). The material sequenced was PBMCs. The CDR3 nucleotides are TGTGCCACCAGCAGAGGACCGGGGGAAGGAGGCAATGAGCAGTTCTTC. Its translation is CATSRGPGEGGNEQFF.